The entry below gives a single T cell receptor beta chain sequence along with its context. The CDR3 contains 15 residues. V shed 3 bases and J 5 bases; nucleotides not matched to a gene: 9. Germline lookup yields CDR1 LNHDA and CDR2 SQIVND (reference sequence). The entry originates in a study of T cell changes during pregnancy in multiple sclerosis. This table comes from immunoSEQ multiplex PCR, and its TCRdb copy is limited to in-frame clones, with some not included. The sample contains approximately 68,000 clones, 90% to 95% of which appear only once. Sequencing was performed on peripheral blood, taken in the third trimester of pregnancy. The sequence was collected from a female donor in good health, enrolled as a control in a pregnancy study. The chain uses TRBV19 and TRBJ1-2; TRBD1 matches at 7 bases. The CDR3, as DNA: TGTGCCAGTAGTATGAACGGACAGGTCGGGTATGGCTACACCTTC. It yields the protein CASSMNGQVGYGYTF. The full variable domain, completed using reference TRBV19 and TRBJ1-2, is DGGITQSPKYLFRKEGQNVTLSCEQNLNHDAMYWYRQDPGQGLRLIYYSQIVNDFQKGDIAEGYSVSREKKESFPLTVTSAQKNPTAFYLCASSMNGQVGYGYTFGSGTRLTVV.